One and the same sample provided the 9 T cell receptor beta chains below, sequenced in a study of human T cells and chemical hapten exposure. Each CDR3 protein is one row after TCRdb ran MiXCR on the RACE reads. The data hold 49,000 or so distinct CDR3 sequences, with roughly 4.1% observed a single time. Time point noted: healthy volunteer bleed at 2 weeks. Unseparated into fractions, whole blood served as the source from which total RNA was extracted. Sequenced: whole blood. All receptors come from a human donor in good health. Some clones in this sample may be carry-over from other donors' samples.

This sequence joins TRBV4-1 and TRBJ2-1; 7 bases line up with TRBD2. J gave up 2 bases and V 2 bases, and 9 bases lay outside the gene matches. Germline V gene sequence: CDR1 MGHRA, CDR2 YSYEKL. This CDR3 region has 17 residues. The CDR3 region is CASSQMGGSGAYNEQFF. DNA of the CDR3: TGCGCCAGCAGCCAAATGGGGGGGAGCGGCGCCTACAATGAGCAGTTCTTC.

This clonotype was found many times. This sequence joins TRBV28 and TRBJ2-3; 7 nucleotides agree with TRBD2. CDR1 and CDR2 from the germline V gene are MDHEN and SYDVKM. The V gene end was trimmed by 4 bases and the J gene end by 6 bases; junction bases not matched to a gene: 7. This CDR3 has 14 residues. CDR3 sequence reads: CASSSFQLADTQYF. The CDR3 DNA sequence: TGTGCCAGCAGTTCCTTTCAACTAGCGGATACGCAGTATTTT.

The chain carries TRBV12-3 or TRBV12-4 and TRBJ1-5, with D hard to call. The germline V and J ends were trimmed by 7 bases and 7 bases, with 11 bases remaining between them. This CDR3 has 12 amino acids. This CDR3 reads CASKEGSQPQHF. CDR3 coding DNA: TGTGCCAGCAAAGAGGGTAGCCAGCCCCAGCATTTT.

This clonotype was seen repeatedly, ten times or more. This chain links TRBV24-1 with TRBJ2-3, with 7 nucleotides matching TRBD1. The V gene's germline CDR1 is KGHDR and CDR2 SFDVKD. This CDR3 contains 15 residues. The junction had 6 bases not matched to a gene; V was cut back by 5 bases and J by 2 bases. The CDR3 protein is CATSARQGFTDTQYF. The CDR3 DNA follows: TGTGCCACCAGTGCCCGACAGGGATTCACAGATACGCAGTATTTT.

V and J are TRBV10-1 and TRBJ1-2; D is uncertain. CDR1 is WNHNN and CDR2 is SYGVQD in the germline V gene (reference sequence). The CDR3 is 12 amino acids. The V end lost 3 bases, the J end lost 5 bases, and 7 bases lay between the germline ends. Written as DNA, the CDR3 is TGCGCCAGCAGTGACGGTCCTTATGGCTACACCTTC. Its translation is CASSDGPYGYTF.

This clonotype has at least ten counts. This chain links TRBV5-1 with TRBJ2-1; tentative D call: TRBD2 (6 bases). This CDR3 has 14 residues. The ends were cut back, 3 bases at V and 5 bases at J, with 12 bases in the middle. Germline CDR1 reads SGHRS; CDR2 reads YFSETQ. CDR3 residues: CASSWGEQDNEQFF. As DNA, the CDR3 is TGCGCCAGCAGCTGGGGGGAACAGGACAATGAGCAGTTCTTC.

The CDR3 coding sequence is TGTGCCAGCAGTCCTCTGGCTGGACGGGATACGCAGTATTTT. Protein product: CASSPLAGRDTQYF. V gene TRBV28 combines with J gene TRBJ2-3; the D is unclear. With 5 bases removed from V and 6 bases from J, the gap between germline ends came to 15 bases. The CDR3 consists of 14 residues. CDR1 is MDHEN, CDR2 SYDVKM, per germline.

Ten or more counts support this clonotype. This chain joins TRBV4-1 and TRBJ2-3; a possible D gene is TRBD2 (5 bases). This CDR3 is 16 amino acids long. V lost 0 bases, J lost 3 bases, and 13 bases lay in between. Germline CDR1 and CDR2: MGHRA and YSYEKL. CDR3 sequence: CASSQDGSWTTDTQYF. The CDR3 region has the DNA TGCGCCAGCAGCCAAGATGGGAGCTGGACTACAGATACGCAGTATTTT.

This clonotype has only a few counts. This rearrangement joins TRBV20-1 to TRBJ1-2; D is ambiguous. V was cut by 0 bases and J by 7 bases, with 9 bases left in between. The germline V gene has CDR1 DFQATT and CDR2 SNEGSKA (reference sequence). The CDR3 spans 12 residues. DNA for the CDR3: TGCAGTGCTAGAGAAATAGGTCCTGGCTACACCTTC. Protein product: CSAREIGPGYTF.